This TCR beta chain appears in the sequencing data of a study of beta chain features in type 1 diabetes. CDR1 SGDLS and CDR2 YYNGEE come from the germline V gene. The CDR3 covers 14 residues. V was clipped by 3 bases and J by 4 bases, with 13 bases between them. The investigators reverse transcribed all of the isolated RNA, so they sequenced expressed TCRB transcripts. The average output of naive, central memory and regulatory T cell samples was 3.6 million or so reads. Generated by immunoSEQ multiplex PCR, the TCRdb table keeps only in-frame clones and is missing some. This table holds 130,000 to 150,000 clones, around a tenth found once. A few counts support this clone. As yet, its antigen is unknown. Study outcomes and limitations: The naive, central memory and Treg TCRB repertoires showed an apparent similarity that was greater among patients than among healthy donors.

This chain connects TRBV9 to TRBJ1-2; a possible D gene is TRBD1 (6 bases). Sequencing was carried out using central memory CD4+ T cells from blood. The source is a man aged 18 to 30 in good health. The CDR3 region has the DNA TGTGCCAGCAGCGCCCGGACAGCCGGCTATGGCTACACCTTC. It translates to CASSARTAGYGYTF.